A selection of T cell receptor beta chains follows, all from one sample in a study of cytomegalovirus exposure and HLA in healthy donors. The method was immunoSEQ multiplex PCR; TCRdb's version includes in-frame clones alone and lacks a portion of them. The data show more than 200,000 clones, with 60% to 85% seen just once and roughly 15% held by the top ten. Source material: PBMCs. All receptors derive from a man aged 40-49 years in good health and CMV-seronegative. CDR3s include the opening cysteine and the closing phenylalanine or tryptophan. D genes are given only for firm matches. For some rows the clone size is stated as once, few or many, or as a class when expanded; others skip it.

j_call d_call clone_size v_call cdr3_nt cdr3_aa
TRBJ1-5 TRBD1 NA TRBV19 TGTGCCAGTAGTAAGACAGGGGGCCAGCCCCAGCATTTT CASSKTGGQPQHF
TRBJ2-2 TRBD1 NA TRBV7-9 TGTGCCAGCAGCCCAATCGCGTCGGGTGGGACAGGGGTCACCGGGGAGCTGTTTTTT CASSPIASGGTGVTGELFF
TRBJ2-3 TRBD2 NA TRBV10-3 TGTGCCATCAGCTCCGGGACTAGCAGGACAGATACGCAGTATTTT CAISSGTSRTDTQYF
TRBJ2-7 NA NA TRBV7-3 TGTGCCAGCAGCTTTACAGGGTCGAACCAGTACGAGCAGTACTTC CASSFTGSNQYEQYF
TRBJ1-5 NA NA TRBV30 TGTGCCTGGAGTGTGGGAGGCAATCAGCCCCAGCATTTT CAWSVGGNQPQHF
TRBJ2-1 TRBD2 NA TRBV5-1 TGCGCCAGCAGCTTGGAGGGCGGGGGGGGGTACAATGAGCAGTTCTTC CASSLEGGGGYNEQFF
TRBJ1-1 TRBD1 NA TRBV10-3 TGTGCCATCAGTGAGTCACAGGGGGCCTACACTGAAGCTTTCTTT CAISESQGAYTEAFF
TRBJ1-3 NA NA TRBV6-5 TGTGCCAGCAGTTACTCGCAACAGGCCACGGGAAACACCATATATTTT CASSYSQQATGNTIYF
TRBJ1-2 NA few TRBV15 TGTGCCACCAGCCAAAAGCTCAGGCAGGGGTATAATGGCTACACCTTC CATSQKLRQGYNGYTF
TRBJ2-5 TRBD1 NA TRBV28 TGTGCCACTAAACAGGGGTCAGAAGAGACCCAGTACTTC CATKQGSEETQYF
TRBJ2-1 NA NA TRBV1 TGCACCAGCAGCCCCCGACTGAGCGGGAGGGGCAATGAGCAGTTCTTC CTSSPRLSGRGNEQFF
TRBJ2-4 NA few TRBV28 TGTGCCAGCAGTCCCCAGAGGACAGACATTCAGTACTTC CASSPQRTDIQYF
TRBJ2-3 TRBD1 NA TRBV27 TGTGCCAGCAGTTTATCGCGTACAGGGGCTGATACGCAGTATTTT CASSLSRTGADTQYF
TRBJ1-5 TRBD1 NA TRBV6-1 TGTGCCAGCAGTGCGGGGACAGGGGGGGATCAGCCCCAGCATTTT CASSAGTGGDQPQHF
TRBJ1-3 TRBD1 NA TRBV7-9 TGTGCCAGCAGCTCCCTGGGACAGGGAGAAAACACCATATATTTT CASSSLGQGENTIYF
TRBJ2-6 NA few TRBV30 TGTGCCTGGAGCTTCTTCTCTGGGGCCAACGTCCTGACTTTC CAWSFFSGANVLTF
TRBJ2-1 TRBD1 NA TRBV7-6 TGTGCCAGCAGCTTAGTGGGCAGGGGGACCTACAATGAGCAGTTCTTC CASSLVGRGTYNEQFF
TRBJ2-3 NA few TRBV15 TGTGCCACCAGCAGAGAGGGCCAGGGTACGCAGTATTTT CATSREGQGTQYF
TRBJ2-1 NA NA TRBV7-9 TGTGCCAGCAGCGGAATACGGCAAGGGGCCTTCTCCTACAATGAGCAGTTCTTC CASSGIRQGAFSYNEQFF
TRBJ2-1 TRBD2 NA TRBV5-6 TGTGCCAGCAAAGCTAGCGGGTACAATGAGCAGTTCTTC CASKASGYNEQFF
TRBJ2-1 TRBD2 NA TRBV15 TGTGCCACCAGAGCGGGGGGTTCCTCCTACAATGAGCAGTTCTTC CATRAGGSSYNEQFF
TRBJ2-7 NA once TRBV7-2 TGTGCCAGCAGCCCTCGACAGATCACCTCCTACGAGCAGTACTTC CASSPRQITSYEQYF
TRBJ1-1 NA NA TRBV7-8 TGTGCCAGCAGCAGACAGGTACCTGAAGCTTTCTTT CASSRQVPEAFF
TRBJ1-1 NA once TRBV6-5 TGTGCCAGCAGTACCTTTCAGGGTGGACCTGAAGCTTTCTTT CASSTFQGGPEAFF
TRBJ2-7 TRBD1 NA TRBV27 TGTGCCAGCAGACCCCAGGGGGCATTAGGTTCCGAGCAGTACTTC CASRPQGALGSEQYF
TRBJ2-7 NA few TRBV7-2 TGTGCCAGCAGCTTATCCAGCTCCTACGAGCAGTACTTC CASSLSSSYEQYF
TRBJ1-4 NA NA TRBV19 TGTGCCAGTAGTACGCGGGTCCTCGGTGAAAAACTGTTTTTT CASSTRVLGEKLFF
TRBJ1-5 NA NA TRBV7-8 TGTGCCAGCAGCGTAGACAGAGGACTCAATCAGCCCCAGCATTTT CASSVDRGLNQPQHF
TRBJ1-2 TRBD1 NA TRBV19 TGTGCCAGTAGTATCCGCGATGAGACAGGGGGCTGGGGTGGCTACACCTTC CASSIRDETGGWGGYTF
TRBJ2-1 NA NA TRBV4-3 TGCGCCAGCAGCCTGGGCAGAGACTCCTACAATGAGCAGTTCTTC CASSLGRDSYNEQFF
TRBJ1-2 NA NA TRBV6-5 TGTGCCAGCAGTTCTGCAGGAGGTTATGGCTACACCTTC CASSSAGGYGYTF
TRBJ1-2 TRBD1 NA TRBV27 TGTGCCAGCAGTTTCGGGACAGGGGACTATGGCTACACCTTC CASSFGTGDYGYTF
TRBJ1-6 NA NA TRBV4-2 TGTGCCAGCAGCCAAGAGTGGAGGCTGAGCTCCTATAATTCACCCCTCCACTTT CASSQEWRLSSYNSPLHF
TRBJ2-5 TRBD1 NA TRBV4-1 TGCGCCAGCAGCCTACAGGGGCAAGAGACCCAGTACTTC CASSLQGQETQYF
TRBJ2-7 TRBD2 NA TRBV10-1 TGCGCCAGCAGTGACCCGGGGGGGAGCCCTTTCTCCTACGAGCAGTACTTC CASSDPGGSPFSYEQYF
TRBJ1-6 NA NA TRBV4-1 TGCGCCAGCGGGGCTATACCGACACCCCTCCACTTT CASGAIPTPLHF
TRBJ1-2 TRBD1 NA TRBV6-6 TGTGCCAGCAGTAGCCGGGACAGGGATTCCTATGCCGGCTACACCTTC CASSSRDRDSYAGYTF
TRBJ1-2 TRBD1 NA TRBV18 TGTGCCAGCTCACCTCGGACAGGGGAAGGCTACACCTTC CASSPRTGEGYTF
TRBJ1-2 NA NA TRBV18 TGTGCCAGCTCACCACCGAGTGGAGCTGAGCGTGGCTACACCTTC CASSPPSGAERGYTF
TRBJ1-1 NA NA TRBV5-6 TGTGCCAGCATTAAGTTAACAGGGAAGAACACTGAAGCTTTCTTT CASIKLTGKNTEAFF
TRBJ2-5 NA NA TRBV7-9 TGTGCCAGCAGCTTAGGCGGATTTGTAGAGACCCAGTACTTC CASSLGGFVETQYF